Listed below are T cell receptor beta chains from one sample, sequenced in a study of beta chain features in type 1 diabetes. Data came from immunoSEQ multiplex PCR; TCRdb stores just in-frame clones and leaves some out. The sample lists some 290,000 clones, around an eighth occurring once. Sequenced material: naive CD4+ T cells from blood. The receptor set was obtained from a man aged 25 to 40 with type 1 diabetes. Each CDR3 is given with its conserved first and last residue. D genes are given only for firm matches. The size of a clone is reported for some rows only, either as once, few or many, or as a class for expanded clones.

v_call: TRBV30
clone_size: -
d_call: TRBD2
j_call: TRBJ2-7
cdr3_length: 18
cdr3_aa: CAWSIKMGLAGLHYEQYF
cdr3_nt: TGTGCCTGGAGTATTAAAATGGGACTAGCGGGACTTCATTACGAGCAGTACTTC

v_call: TRBV5-1
clone_size: -
d_call: TRBD2
j_call: TRBJ2-5
cdr3_length: 15
cdr3_aa: CATSSGLDPEETQYF
cdr3_nt: TGCGCCACCTCCTCGGGACTAGATCCCGAGGAGACCCAGTACTTC

v_call: TRBV30
clone_size: -
d_call: -
j_call: TRBJ1-5
cdr3_length: 13
cdr3_aa: CAWSVHSNQPQHF
cdr3_nt: TGTGCCTGGAGTGTACACAGCAATCAGCCCCAGCATTTT

v_call: TRBV29-1
clone_size: few
d_call: TRBD2
j_call: TRBJ2-3
cdr3_length: 15
cdr3_aa: CSVVASGRNPDTQYF
cdr3_nt: TGCAGCGTTGTTGCTAGCGGGAGAAATCCAGATACGCAGTATTTT

v_call: TRBV18
clone_size: few
d_call: TRBD1
j_call: TRBJ2-5
cdr3_length: 17
cdr3_aa: CASSPFPGTGGEETQYF
cdr3_nt: TGTGCCAGCTCACCATTCCCAGGGACAGGGGGCGAAGAGACCCAGTACTTC

v_call: TRBV4-2
clone_size: few
d_call: -
j_call: TRBJ2-7
cdr3_length: 15
cdr3_aa: CASSREVVEPYEQYF
cdr3_nt: TGTGCCAGCAGCAGGGAGGTAGTCGAACCCTACGAGCAGTACTTC

v_call: TRBV7-2
clone_size: few
d_call: TRBD1
j_call: TRBJ2-5
cdr3_length: 14
cdr3_aa: CASSTDRAQETQYF
cdr3_nt: TGTGCCAGCAGCACCGACAGGGCACAAGAGACCCAGTACTTC

v_call: TRBV4-1
clone_size: -
d_call: -
j_call: TRBJ1-5
cdr3_length: 15
cdr3_aa: CASSQDDGGNQPQHF
cdr3_nt: TGCGCCAGCAGCCAAGACGACGGGGGCAATCAGCCCCAGCATTTT

v_call: TRBV28
clone_size: -
d_call: TRBD1
j_call: TRBJ1-2
cdr3_length: 16
cdr3_aa: CASSSVAGTGPYGYTF
cdr3_nt: TGTGCCAGCAGTTCCGTGGCCGGGACAGGGCCTTATGGCTACACCTTC

v_call: TRBV7-8
clone_size: -
d_call: TRBD1
j_call: TRBJ2-2
cdr3_length: 14
cdr3_aa: CAYQDRDWTGELFF
cdr3_nt: TGTGCCTATCAGGACAGGGATTGGACCGGGGAGCTGTTTTTT

v_call: TRBV27
clone_size: -
d_call: -
j_call: TRBJ2-7
cdr3_length: 11
cdr3_aa: CASTPVKPEYF
cdr3_nt: TGTGCCAGCACCCCGGTGAAACCGGAGTACTTC

v_call: TRBV5-1
clone_size: few
d_call: -
j_call: TRBJ2-4
cdr3_length: 14
cdr3_aa: CASSLGLAKNIQYF
cdr3_nt: TGCGCCAGCAGCTTGGGACTAGCCAAAAACATTCAGTACTTC

v_call: TRBV6-5
clone_size: few
d_call: -
j_call: TRBJ1-2
cdr3_length: 16
cdr3_aa: CASSYSIGGRGYGYTF
cdr3_nt: TGTGCCAGCAGTTACTCGATCGGGGGGCGAGGGTATGGCTACACCTTC

v_call: TRBV29-1
clone_size: -
d_call: TRBD2
j_call: TRBJ2-1
cdr3_length: 12
cdr3_aa: CSVPGGWNEQFF
cdr3_nt: TGCAGCGTTCCGGGAGGGTGGAATGAGCAGTTCTTC

v_call: TRBV5-4
clone_size: -
d_call: -
j_call: TRBJ2-7
cdr3_length: 15
cdr3_aa: CASSPDGGRSYEQYF
cdr3_nt: TGTGCCAGCAGCCCCGACGGGGGGCGGTCCTACGAGCAGTACTTC

v_call: TRBV19
clone_size: -
d_call: -
j_call: TRBJ2-5
cdr3_length: 13
cdr3_aa: CASSITPAETQYF
cdr3_nt: TGTGCCAGTAGTATAACGCCTGCGGAGACCCAGTACTTC